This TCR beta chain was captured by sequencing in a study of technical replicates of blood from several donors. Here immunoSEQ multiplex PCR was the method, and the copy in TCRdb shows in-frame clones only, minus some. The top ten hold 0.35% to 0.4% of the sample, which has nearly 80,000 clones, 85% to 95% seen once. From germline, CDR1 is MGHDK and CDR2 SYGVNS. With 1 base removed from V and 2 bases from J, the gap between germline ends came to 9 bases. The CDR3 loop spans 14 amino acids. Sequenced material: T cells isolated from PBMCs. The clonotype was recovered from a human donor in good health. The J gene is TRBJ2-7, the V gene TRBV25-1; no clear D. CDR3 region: CASSELNGAYEQYF. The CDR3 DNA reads TGTGCCAGCAGTGAATTAAACGGAGCCTACGAGCAGTACTTC.